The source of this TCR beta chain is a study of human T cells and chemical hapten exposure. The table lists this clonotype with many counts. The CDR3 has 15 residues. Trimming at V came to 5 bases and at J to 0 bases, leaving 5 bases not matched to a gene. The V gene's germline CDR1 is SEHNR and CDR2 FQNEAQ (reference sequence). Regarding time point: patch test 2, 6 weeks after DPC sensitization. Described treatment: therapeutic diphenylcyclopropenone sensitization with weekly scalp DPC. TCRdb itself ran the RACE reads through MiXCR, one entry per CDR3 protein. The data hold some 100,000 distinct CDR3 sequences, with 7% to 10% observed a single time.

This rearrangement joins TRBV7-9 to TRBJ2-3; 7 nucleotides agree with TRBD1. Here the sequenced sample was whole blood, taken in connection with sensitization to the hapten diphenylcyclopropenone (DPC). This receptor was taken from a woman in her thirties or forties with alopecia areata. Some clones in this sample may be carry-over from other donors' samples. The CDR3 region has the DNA TGTGCCAGCAGCCCTAGACAGGGCAGCACAGATACGCAGTATTTT. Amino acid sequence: CASSPRQGSTDTQYF.